This is a list of T cell receptor beta chains from one sample in a study of early T cells in non-severe SARS-CoV-2 infection. Each CDR3 protein is one row after TCRdb ran MiXCR on the 5' RACE reads. The sample lists some 66,000 distinct CDR3 sequences, approximately 9.1% occurring once. The sequenced sample consisted of whole blood. The receptors were sampled from an adult who was a healthcare worker with PCR-confirmed SARS-CoV-2 infection or an uninfected control (not recorded which). CDR3s include the opening cysteine and the closing phenylalanine or tryptophan. A D gene is named only where the DNA matches it firmly. The listing skips clone size in some rows; elsewhere it reads once, few, many or a size class.

TRBV15,-,TRBJ2-5,few,TGTGCCACCAGCGTCGGGGCGACAACACCAGGGTACTTC,CATSVGATTPGYF
TRBV3-1,TRBD2,TRBJ2-5,-,TGTGCCAGCAGCCCACGACTAGCGGGAGGGCCCCAGTACTTC,CASSPRLAGGPQYF
TRBV11-2,-,TRBJ2-6,few,TGTGCCAGCAGGTTACAGGCTGGGGCCAACGTCCTGACTTTC,CASRLQAGANVLTF
TRBV2,-,TRBJ2-5,-,TGTGCCAGCAGCAAGCGGAGGGGCCAAGAGACCCAGTACTTC,CASSKRRGQETQYF
TRBV6-6,-,TRBJ2-2,many,TGTGCCAGCAGCCTGATGAACACCGGGGAGCTGTTTTTT,CASSLMNTGELFF
TRBV6-6,-,TRBJ1-1,-,TGTGCCAGCAGTGCTCAGGGGAGTGGCACTGAAGCTTTCTTT,CASSAQGSGTEAFF
TRBV20-1,-,TRBJ2-5,few,TGCAGTGCTGTACTAAATCAAGAGACCCAGTACTTC,CSAVLNQETQYF
TRBV11-2,-,TRBJ2-5,few,TGTGCCAGCAGCTACGAGCGGGTGGCTGAGACCCAGTACTTC,CASSYERVAETQYF
TRBV18,TRBD2,TRBJ2-1,few,TGTGCCAGCTCACCGCCGGGACTAGGATCTTATGGTGAGCAGTTCTTC,CASSPPGLGSYGEQFF
TRBV30,TRBD2,TRBJ2-2,-,TGTGCCTGGAGTAGGGCGGGAGTGTCGAAAACCGGGGAGCTGTTTTTT,CAWSRAGVSKTGELFF
TRBV12-3/TRBV12-4,TRBD1,TRBJ1-6,few,TGTGCCAGCAGTTTAGCGGGCAGGGGGAATTCACCCCTCCACTTT,CASSLAGRGNSPLHF
TRBV6-6,-,TRBJ1-4,-,TGTGCCAGCAGTTACCACCGTATTTCGGGGGAGAATGAAAAACTGTTTTTT,CASSYHRISGENEKLFF
TRBV28,TRBD2,TRBJ2-1,-,TGTGCCAGCAGTTCCGGGACTAGCGCTTACAATGAGCAGTTCTTC,CASSSGTSAYNEQFF
TRBV6-4,TRBD2,TRBJ2-2,many,TGTGCCAGCAGTGAAACGGGAGGAGGGACCGGGGAGCTGTTTTTT,CASSETGGGTGELFF
TRBV29-1,TRBD1,TRBJ1-6,many,TGCAGCGTTTCGTCGGACAGGGAGGCTTCACCCCTCCACTTT,CSVSSDREASPLHF
TRBV6-1,TRBD2,TRBJ2-1,many,TGTGCCACCACACTAGCGGGACCCTACAATGAGCAGTTCTTC,CATTLAGPYNEQFF
TRBV5-1,-,TRBJ1-1,-,TGCGCCAGCAGCTTGGAGGCGGCTCTTGGCACTGAAGCTTTCTTT,CASSLEAALGTEAFF
TRBV20-1,-,TRBJ2-3,-,TGCAGTGCTAGAGGCACGGTATTTTCAAACCAGTATTTT,CSARGTVFSNQYF
TRBV29-1,-,TRBJ2-7,-,TGCAGCGTTGAATGGGGGAGTTCTGGTTACGAGCAGTACTTC,CSVEWGSSGYEQYF
TRBV6-2/TRBV6-3,-,TRBJ1-1,many,TGTGCCAGCAGCGTGTGGACCGGTGACACTGAAGCTTTCTTT,CASSVWTGDTEAFF
TRBV10-3,-,TRBJ2-1,medium-sized,TGTGCCATCAGTGAGGCACCACAAATCGGGGGTTCGTTCTTC,CAISEAPQIGGSFF
TRBV29-1,-,TRBJ2-3,-,TGCAGCGTTGAGGGAGGTCCCACAGATACGCAGTATTTT,CSVEGGPTDTQYF
TRBV19,TRBD2,TRBJ2-7,few,TGTGCCAGTAGTGACCCTAGCGGGAGCGTCAACGAGCAGTACTTC,CASSDPSGSVNEQYF
TRBV5-5,-,TRBJ2-1,-,TGTGCCAGCAGCCGTGTGGAGGGGGCCCACAATGAGCAGTTCTTC,CASSRVEGAHNEQFF
TRBV29-1,-,TRBJ1-5,-,TGCAGCGTTGACAGATGCAATCAGCCCCAGCATTTT,CSVDRCNQPQHF
TRBV7-2,-,TRBJ2-1,many,TGTGCCAGCAGCGAGGGACTCCGTTACAATGAGCAGTTCTTC,CASSEGLRYNEQFF
TRBV28,TRBD2,TRBJ2-1,few,TGTGCCAGCAGTCTCGGGACTAGCGGGAGGGTGAACAATGAGCAGTTCTTC,CASSLGTSGRVNNEQFF
TRBV6-5,-,TRBJ1-2,-,TGTGCCAGCAGTTACTCTGGCGGGAGATCATATAGCTACACCTTC,CASSYSGGRSYSYTF
TRBV6-1,-,TRBJ1-1,few,TGTGCCAGCACCCCTCCTGGACGTCTGAACACTGAAGCTTTCTTT,CASTPPGRLNTEAFF
TRBV10-3,-,TRBJ2-7,few,TGTGCCATCAGTGCCGGACAGTCCCTCTACGAGCAGTACTTC,CAISAGQSLYEQYF
TRBV6-2/TRBV6-3,-,TRBJ2-7,many,TGTGCCAGCAGCCCGCTTCCGGGACGTGGGTACGAGCAGTACTTC,CASSPLPGRGYEQYF
TRBV19,TRBD2,TRBJ2-1,-,TGTGCCAGTAGTCCGCCCGTCCGGATCGGCGGAGCGGGAGTATCCTACAATGAGCAGTTCTTC,CASSPPVRIGGAGVSYNEQFF
TRBV30,-,TRBJ1-6,-,TGTGCCTGGAGTGTCCTGGGAGGGGATAATTCACCCCTCCACTTT,CAWSVLGGDNSPLHF
TRBV7-2,TRBD2,TRBJ2-2,many,TGTGCCAGCAGCTTATCAGCGGGGACCCACACCGGGGAGCTGTTTTTT,CASSLSAGTHTGELFF
TRBV13,TRBD2,TRBJ2-3,many,TGTGCCAGCAGCTTCGGACTAGCGGGAGTCCCAGATACGCAGTATTTT,CASSFGLAGVPDTQYF
TRBV7-8,TRBD1,TRBJ2-3,few,TGTGCCAGCAGCTCGGACAGGGGGCTCACAGATACGCAGTATTTT,CASSSDRGLTDTQYF
TRBV18,-,TRBJ1-4,many,TGTGCCAGCTCACCAGTGCCAGGATCAAATGAAAAACTGTTTTTT,CASSPVPGSNEKLFF
TRBV24-1,-,TRBJ2-3,many,TGTGCCACCAGTGATTCCCCTGCTAGCACAGATACGCAGTATTTT,CATSDSPASTDTQYF
TRBV7-9,TRBD1,TRBJ1-6,-,TGTGCCAGCGGACAGGGTGGTAATTCACCCCTCCACTTT,CASGQGGNSPLHF
TRBV7-6,TRBD2,TRBJ2-1,many,TGTGCCAGCAGCTTTTTGGCGGGGGGATATGAGCAGTTCTTC,CASSFLAGGYEQFF
TRBV7-8,TRBD1,TRBJ1-2,few,TGTGCCAGCAGCTCTAAGGACAGGGAGATTGGATATGGCTACACCTTC,CASSSKDREIGYGYTF
TRBV5-4,TRBD2,TRBJ2-7,many,TGTGCCAGCAGTTGGACTAGCGGGACGACAAACGAGCAGTACTTC,CASSWTSGTTNEQYF
TRBV5-1,-,TRBJ2-2,-,TGCGCCAGCAGCTTGGCCCGAGGCGGGGACGGAACCGGGGAGCTGTTTTTT,CASSLARGGDGTGELFF
TRBV10-2,-,TRBJ2-7,few,TGCGCCAGCAGTGAGTCTGGGGGGGAGCAGTACTTC,CASSESGGEQYF
TRBV3-1,-,TRBJ2-3,many,TGTGCCAGCAGCCAGGGGGCGGGAGCGGCAGATACGCAGTATTTT,CASSQGAGAADTQYF
TRBV12-3/TRBV12-4,TRBD2,TRBJ2-1,many,TGTGCCAGCAAACCTTCTCCGGGACTAGCGGGGCCCTCCTACAATGAGCAGTTCTTC,CASKPSPGLAGPSYNEQFF
TRBV5-6,TRBD2,TRBJ2-1,-,TGTGCCAGCAGCTTGGGGCTAGCGGGAAGTTACAATGAGCAGTTCTTC,CASSLGLAGSYNEQFF
TRBV7-2,TRBD2,TRBJ2-3,many,TGTGCCAGCAGCCACGGGACACACCGCCCCAGCGGGAGGCACCCTAGCACAGATACGCAGTATTTT,CASSHGTHRPSGRHPSTDTQYF
TRBV20-1,-,TRBJ2-1,-,TGCAGTGCCACAACGGGGAACAATGAGCAGTTCTTC,CSATTGNNEQFF
TRBV7-7,-,TRBJ2-5,-,TGTGCCAGCAGCTTAGGGAGCGCAGGAGGGACCCAGTACTTC,CASSLGSAGGTQYF
TRBV29-1,TRBD1,TRBJ1-1,-,TGCAGCGCAGGACAGGGCGTTGAAGCTTTCTTT,CSAGQGVEAFF
TRBV6-1,TRBD1,TRBJ1-5,few,TGTGCCAGCAGTGAACATCCGGACAGGGACCTATATAGCAATCAGCCCCAGCATTTT,CASSEHPDRDLYSNQPQHF
TRBV7-3,-,TRBJ1-1,few,TGTGCCAGCAGCTTAATGTCGGGGGCGGTTACTGAAGCTTTCTTT,CASSLMSGAVTEAFF
TRBV2,-,TRBJ2-1,-,TGTGCCAGCACCTGGGATCAGAACAATGAGCAGTTCTTC,CASTWDQNNEQFF
TRBV7-6,TRBD2,TRBJ2-2,-,TGTGCCAGCAGCGATACTAGCGGGAGGGCCGGAACCGGGGAGCTGTTTTTT,CASSDTSGRAGTGELFF
TRBV12-3/TRBV12-4,-,TRBJ2-1,few,TGTGCCAGCTTTGGGGGGAGCTACTCCTACAATGAGCAGTTCTTC,CASFGGSYSYNEQFF